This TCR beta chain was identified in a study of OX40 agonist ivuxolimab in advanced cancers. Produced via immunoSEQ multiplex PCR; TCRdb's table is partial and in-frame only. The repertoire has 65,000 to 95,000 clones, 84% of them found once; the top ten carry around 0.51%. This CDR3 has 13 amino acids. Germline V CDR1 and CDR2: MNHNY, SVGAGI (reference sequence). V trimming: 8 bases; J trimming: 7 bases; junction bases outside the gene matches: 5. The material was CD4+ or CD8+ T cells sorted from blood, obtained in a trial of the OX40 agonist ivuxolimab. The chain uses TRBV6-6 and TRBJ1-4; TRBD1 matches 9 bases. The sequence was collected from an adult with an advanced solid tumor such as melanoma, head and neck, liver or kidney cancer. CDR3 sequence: CASSRDRVEKLFF. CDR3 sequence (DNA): TGTGCCAGCTCACGGGACAGGGTTGAAAAACTGTTTTTT.